This entry features one TCR beta chain sequence. There are a few counts of this clone. This clone's antigen is unknown. It has no much larger one-base neighbor in the sample; base qualities were not kept. For TCR beta library preparation, approximately 2 micrograms of genomic DNA were isolated from cryopreserved PBMCs. Longitudinal blood samples from CLL patients on ibrutinib monotherapy underwent high-throughput TCR beta sequencing. The patients took part in an open-label, single-center phase 2 trial of ibrutinib monotherapy. This sample is part of a study of cytotoxic CD8 clonotypes in ibrutinib-treated CLL (dated by TCRdb to 2020 to 2022). About the investigation overall: The cohort had some eleven relapsed/refractory and more than 14 treatment-naive patients; approximately 18 were IGHV unmutated. Partial responses were observed in 24 patients and complete responses in 2; after a median follow-up of roughly 62 months, remission was maintained in roughly 15 patients and progression was observed in 12. Samples at response were collected after a median of around twelve months of treatment, with a range of 6 to 36 months. Samples averaged approximately 260,000 productive templates and roughly 86,000 productive rearrangements. Longitudinal samples were available for about 30% of the 86 trial participants. Cryopreserved peripheral blood mononuclear cells were obtained before treatment, at response, and at either sustained remission or disease progression.

A MiSeq instrument was used for deep resolution sequencing, which targeted depths ranging from 1 in 1 million up to 1 in 200,000 T cells, with coverage averaging 10x for each clonotype. The immunoSEQ hsTCRB Kit was used to generate TCR beta libraries. The authors processed their data as follows. ImmunoSEQ Data Assistant and ImmunoSEQ Analyzer were used for data analysis, and V, D and J genes were assigned according to IMGT definitions. Clonality was computed as one minus normalized Shannon entropy of productive rearrangement frequencies, ranging from 0 to 1. Only overrepresented clonotypes making up at least 0.05% of the repertoire of each patient were included in the public clonotype analysis. Some 13 age-matched healthy donor repertoires from immuneACCESS were used as controls for clonality. Drawn from immuneACCESS, this table holds only the in-frame rearrangements with V and J called that TCRdb kept. Clones are partly lost; checked studies trace under half to an unresolved V gene and leave the rest unexplained. The V and J calls and the clone size are those of that table, but D and trimming were determined from the DNA. The table for this sample lists 300,000 to 350,000 clones; around four fifths of them were counted only once. The ten largest account for 5.5% to 8% of the sample.

Study-wide conclusions, independent of this receptor: Public clonotypes were found to be uncommon and were observed to contract or remain stable during treatment; the increase in clonality was shown to reflect expansion of private clonotypes at ibrutinib response. Sampling times were not matched between patients in sustained remission and patients whose disease was progressing, and lymph node repertoires were not examined. At baseline, clonality was higher than in age-matched healthy donors and showed a strong correlation with circulating CD8+ T-cell counts. At ibrutinib response clonality went up, during sustained remission it held steady, and at progression it dropped back toward baseline.

This sequence originates from a human donor with chronic lymphocytic leukemia. The sequencing used PBMCs, collected before ibrutinib treatment.

The DNA sequence is TGTGCCAGCAGCCGACAGTTTGGGGAGGGTTCCGCATACGAGCAGTACTTC. It translates to CASSRQFGEGSAYEQYF. This chain joins TRBV4-2 to TRBJ2-7, with 7 bases aligning to TRBD2. The germline V gene yields LGHNA for CDR1 and YNFKEQ for CDR2. The CDR3 measures 17 amino acids from cysteine to phenylalanine. CDR3 DNA is the only sequence kept; it has 51 bases, read in frame from the first base. Trimming leaves V shorter by 4 bases and J shorter by 4 bases, with the junction holding 16 bases beyond the gene matches.